Shown below are 20 T cell receptor beta chains from a single sample sequenced in a study of cytomegalovirus exposure and HLA in healthy donors. A multiplex PCR was run with 60 Vbeta primers and 13 Jbeta primers. Clones were read by immunoSEQ multiplex PCR, and TCRdb kept only the in-frame ones, dropping some. This sample has around 100,000 clones; about 9.4% occur once, and the top ten carry 5.8%. Material: PBMCs. Receptors were obtained from a man aged 35-49 years in good health and CMV-seropositive.

This clone has more than one count but fewer than ten. V and J are TRBV7-9 and TRBJ2-7; the match to TRBD1 covers 10 bases. In germline, CDR1 is SEHNR, CDR2 FQNEAQ (reference sequence). V shed 2 bases, J shed 2 bases, and the junction held 3 bases outside the gene matches. The CDR3 has 15 residues. The CDR3 reads CASSLSGQGAYEQYF. As DNA, the CDR3 is TGTGCCAGCAGCTTAAGTGGACAGGGGGCCTACGAGCAGTACTTC.

J is TRBJ1-4 and V is TRBV7-8, with a possible D match to TRBD1 (5 bases). The CDR3 consists of 14 residues. The germline CDR1 and CDR2 sequences are SGHVS and FQNEAQ. Trimming left V 5 bases short and J 8 bases short, with 15 bases between. The CDR3 reads CASSPIGQDEKLFF. The DNA of the CDR3 is TGTGCCAGCAGCCCCATAGGACAAGACGAAAAACTGTTTTTT.

J is TRBJ1-1 and V is TRBV25-1; D is unresolved. V was cut by 7 bases and J by 5 bases, with 14 bases left in between. CDR1 is MGHDK and CDR2 is SYGVNS in the germline V gene. The CDR3 totals 13 residues. CDR3 sequence: CASKAAPRTEAFF. Here the CDR3 DNA reads TGTGCCAGCAAAGCCGCCCCGCGGACTGAAGCTTTCTTT.

This clone was recorded a few times. The chain employs TRBV19 and TRBJ2-7; 9 bases agree with TRBD1. The CDR3 runs to 15 residues. After removal of 8 bases from V and 0 bases from J, the junction contained 8 bases not matched to a gene. Germline values: CDR1 LNHDA, CDR2 SQIVND (reference sequence). The CDR3 coding sequence is TGTGCCAGTGCGATTGGACAGGGGTCCTCCTACGAGCAGTACTTC. It yields the protein CASAIGQGSSYEQYF. The full variable domain, in which reference TRBV19 and TRBJ2-7 provide the parts outside the CDR3, is DGGITQSPKYLFRKEGQNVTLSCEQNLNHDAMYWYRQDPGQGLRLIYYSQIVNDFQKGDIAEGYSVSREKKESFPLTVTSAQKNPTAFYLCASAIGQGSSYEQYFGPGTRLTVT.

This clone showed up just a few times. The chain has TRBV7-9 and TRBJ2-1; D may be TRBD2 (5 bases). Trimming removed 3 bases from V and 9 bases from J, with 9 bases in between. The CDR3 consists of 12 residues. Germline loops: CDR1 SEHNR, CDR2 FQNEAQ (reference sequence). CDR3 DNA sequence: TGTGCCAGCAGCTTTGGAGGCCCTGAGCAGTTCTTC. It translates to CASSFGGPEQFF.

This clone was counted between two and nine times. The chain uses TRBV29-1 and TRBJ1-2; 9 nucleotides match TRBD1. V lost 4 bases and J lost 8; bases outside the gene matches: 11. Germline CDR1 reads SQVTM; CDR2 reads ANQGSEA. This CDR3 has 14 amino acids. The chain's CDR3 is CSVGGRTGVGGYTF. For the CDR3, the DNA is TGCAGCGTTGGGGGGAGGACAGGGGTCGGCGGCTACACCTTC.

V and J are TRBV9 and TRBJ2-7; 14 bases line up with TRBD2. The CDR3 extends over 16 amino acids. Losses at the gene ends were 0 bases for V and 6 bases for J; bases not matched to a gene: 5. CDR1 is SGDLS, CDR2 YYNGEE, per germline. The CDR3 sequence: CASSVGGLAGAGEQYF. DNA for the CDR3: TGTGCCAGCAGCGTAGGGGGACTAGCGGGAGCCGGCGAGCAGTACTTC.

The chain couples TRBV29-1 to TRBJ2-5, with 8 bases aligning to TRBD1. The J segment lost 4 bases and the V segment lost 4 bases, leaving 5 bases of the junction unmatched. CDR1 SQVTM and CDR2 ANQGSEA come from the germline V gene. The CDR3 runs 13 residues. CDR3 sequence: CSVASGGAETQYF. As DNA, the CDR3 is TGCAGCGTTGCCTCAGGGGGCGCAGAGACCCAGTACTTC.

This clone was seen a handful of times. The chain carries TRBV28 and TRBJ1-5; the match to TRBD1 covers 8 bases. Germline CDR1 reads MDHEN; CDR2 reads SYDVKM. J lost 4 bases, V lost 3 bases, and 5 bases had no gene match. There are 15 residues in the CDR3. The CDR3 is CASSFVGTGNQPQHF. In DNA form, the CDR3 reads TGTGCCAGCAGTTTTGTTGGGACAGGAAATCAGCCCCAGCATTTT.

The chain uses TRBV9 and TRBJ2-2, with D maybe TRBD1 (5 bases). CDR3 length: 16 amino acids. CDR1 and CDR2 (germline): SGDLS, YYNGEE. V was pared by 4 bases and J by 3 bases, with 16 bases between. The CDR3, as DNA: TGTGCCAGCAGCCTCAACCCCAGGGATGACACCGGGGAGCTGTTTTTT. It codes for CASSLNPRDDTGELFF. Drawing the rest from reference TRBV9 and TRBJ2-2, the complete variable domain is DSGVTQTPKHLITATGQRVTLRCSPRSGDLSVYWYQQSLDQGLQFLIQYYNGEERAKGNILERFSAQQFPDLHSELNLSSLELGDSALYFCASSLNPRDDTGELFFGEGSRLTVL.

The CDR3 loop is CASMVAGGVTGELFF. The CDR3 DNA reads TGTGCCAGCATGGTAGCGGGAGGGGTGACCGGGGAGCTGTTTTTT. The V gene is TRBV6-6, the J gene TRBJ2-2, with 11 bases aligning to TRBD2. Trimming cost V 7 bases and J 5 bases; bases outside gene matches: 6. Germline V gene data show CDR1 as MNHNY and CDR2 as SVGAGI (reference sequence). This CDR3 has 15 amino acids.

This chain joins TRBV29-1 and TRBJ2-1, with 10 bases identical to TRBD2. V shed 4 bases and J 8 bases; nucleotides not matched to a gene: 2. Germline assignment: CDR1 SQVTM and CDR2 ANQGSEA. This CDR3 has 12 amino acids. The CDR3 nucleotides are TGCAGCGTTGGACTAGCGGGCGATGAGCAGTTCTTC. This gives the protein CSVGLAGDEQFF.

This clone occurred a few times. The rearrangement joins TRBV7-9 to TRBJ1-1; maybe TRBD1 (6 bases). This CDR3 has 14 residues. Germline V gene lookup returns CDR1 SEHNR and CDR2 FQNEAQ (reference sequence). The ends were cut back, 3 bases at V and 1 base at J, with 9 bases in the middle. CDR3 sequence: CASSFKGGNTEAFF. Written as DNA, the CDR3 is TGTGCCAGCAGCTTTAAAGGGGGGAACACTGAAGCTTTCTTT. The whole variable domain, remainder taken from reference TRBV7-9 and TRBJ1-1, is DTGVSQNPRHKITKRGQNVTFRCDPISEHNRLYWYRQTLGQGPEFLTYFQNEAQLEKSRLLSDRFSAERPKGSFSTLEIQRTEQGDSAMYLCASSFKGGNTEAFFGQGTRLTVV.

V and J are TRBV5-8 and TRBJ2-7; the match to TRBD1 covers 10 bases. The CDR3 runs to 14 residues. Losses at the gene ends were 4 bases for V and 2 bases for J; bases not matched to a gene: 3. CDR1 is SGHTS and CDR2 is YDEGEE in the germline V gene. The CDR3 DNA follows: TGTGCCAGCAGCCCAGGACAGGGGGCCTACGAGCAGTACTTC. Translated: CASSPGQGAYEQYF.

As concerns this clone: This sample also contains other DNA sequences that code for the same CDR3. The chain uses TRBV7-9 and TRBJ1-2; possibly TRBD1 for D (5 bases). Trimming cost V 5 bases and J 4 bases, with 11 bases left between them. This CDR3 comprises 13 residues. Germline V lookup: CDR1 SEHNR, CDR2 FQNEAQ (reference sequence). Here the CDR3 DNA reads TGTGCCAGCAGCCTCGGGGGGGGCTATGGCTACACCTTC. This sequence encodes CASSLGGGYGYTF.

The chain joins TRBV11-2 to TRBJ2-1; TRBD2 matches 7 bases. The junction had 4 bases not matched to a gene; V was cut back by 5 bases and J by 0 bases. Germline-derived CDR1 and CDR2 are SGHAT and FQNNGV. The CDR3 has 15 amino acids. In DNA, the CDR3 is TGTGCCAGCAGCCCTAGCGGTAGCTCCTACAATGAGCAGTTCTTC. Its protein is CASSPSGSSYNEQFF.

This clone was seen more than once but under ten times. The chain has TRBV23-1 and TRBJ2-7; tentative D call: TRBD2 (6 bases). TRBV23-1 counts as an open reading frame of uncertain function. The CDR3 runs 18 residues. V was shortened by 9 bases and J by 0 bases, with 27 bases between the two germline ends. The CDR3 loop reads CARQPPPGLDTRSYEQYF. In DNA form, the CDR3 reads TGCGCCAGGCAGCCGCCACCGGGACTGGATACTCGCTCCTACGAGCAGTACTTC.

This chain uses TRBV2 with TRBJ2-1; no reliable D call. Looked up from germline, CDR1 is SNHLY and CDR2 is FYNNEI. Trimming shortened V by 2 bases and J by 10 bases, and 6 bases separated the two germline ends. This CDR3 has 11 amino acids. The DNA of the CDR3 is TGTGCCAGCAGTGAATCCAGGGAGCAGTTCTTC. Amino acid sequence: CASSESREQFF.

This chain joins TRBV7-9 and TRBJ2-1; 10 bases line up with TRBD1. Germline V CDR1 and CDR2: SEHNR, FQNEAQ (reference sequence). CDR3 length: 19 residues. The ends lost 0 bases at V and 5 bases at J; junction bases unmatched: 13. The CDR3 region is CASSLALVRGTGDHNEQFF. CDR3 in DNA: TGTGCCAGCAGCTTAGCGCTGGTTAGGGGGACAGGGGACCACAATGAGCAGTTCTTC.

This clone turned up a few times. The rearrangement links TRBV9 to TRBJ2-3; a weak D match, TRBD2 (6 bases). The V gene's germline CDR1 is SGDLS and CDR2 YYNGEE. The CDR3 is 15 amino acids. Trimming left V 4 bases short and J 2 bases short, with 14 bases between. The CDR3 reads CASSLSGAPTDTQYF. The DNA for the CDR3 is TGTGCCAGCAGCCTTTCGGGAGCCCCCACAGATACGCAGTATTTT.